This TCR beta chain was observed in a study of blood T cell repertoires in COVID-19. As for the study in general: The study drew acute and convalescent COVID-19 samples from the United States, Italy and Spain. T cells, B-cell-depleted T cells, or PBMCs provided the cDNA or gDNA that served as material.

Original methodology: The assay estimated nucleated cells by amplifying reference gene primers. Clones were sequenced by immunoSEQ multiplex PCR, and TCRdb holds only the in-frame ones, with some missing. The V and J calls and the clone size are those of that table, but D and trimming were determined from the DNA. The sample contains about 68,000 clones, approximately 81% of which appear only once. Input material: peripheral blood. The source is a man aged 45-60 years with active COVID-19.

CDR3 coding DNA: TGTGCCAGCAGGGCAGGGCTAGTTCAGCCCCAGCATTTT. Translation gives CASRAGLVQPQHF. This chain connects TRBV27 to TRBJ1-5, with a possible D match to TRBD1 (5 bases). Germline loops: CDR1 MNHEY, CDR2 SMNVEV (reference sequence). V was shortened by 6 bases and J by 6 bases, with 12 bases between the two germline ends. The CDR3 has 13 residues.